Listed below are T cell receptor beta chains from one sample, sequenced in a study of graft-versus-host responses after intestinal transplantation. Data came from immunoSEQ multiplex PCR; TCRdb stores just in-frame clones and leaves some out. The sample holds about 86,000 clones, about 87% seen once. No antigens are known for them. Sequencing used unstimulated CD4+ T cells sorted from spleen or lymph node cells, obtained before transplant. All receptors come from a human donor who was the organ donor for an intestinal transplant. The CDR3 runs from the conserved cysteine through the conserved F or W. D genes are given only for firm matches. Clone size, where shown, is once, few, many, or a class for clones that have expanded.

size: once
V: TRBV6-5
D: TRBD2
J: TRBJ2-1
DNA: TGTGCCAGCAGCCCTCGGGGCGGGAGACACAATGAGCAGTTCTTC
CDR3: CASSPRGGRHNEQFF

size: NA
V: TRBV5-4
D: NA
J: TRBJ2-7
DNA: TGTGCCAGCAGCTTGCGGGAGACTTACGAGCAGTACTTC
CDR3: CASSLRETYEQYF

size: NA
V: TRBV7-2
D: NA
J: TRBJ2-2
DNA: TGTGCCAGCAGCTTAGTCGGACAGCAGTCGTTAGGCGCCGGGGAGCTGTTTTTT
CDR3: CASSLVGQQSLGAGELFF

size: NA
V: TRBV4-3
D: NA
J: TRBJ2-1
DNA: TGCGCCAGCAGCCAAGGGGTAGCTGTCTCCTACAATGAGCAGTTCTTC
CDR3: CASSQGVAVSYNEQFF

size: NA
V: TRBV6-6
D: TRBD1
J: TRBJ1-1
DNA: TGTGCCAGCAGTGCGCCAAACAGGGGGCGACAGACTGAAGCTTTCTTT
CDR3: CASSAPNRGRQTEAFF

size: NA
V: TRBV12-5
D: TRBD1
J: TRBJ1-1
DNA: TGTGCTAGTGGTTTGGGTACAGGGGTAACTGAAGCTTTCTTT
CDR3: CASGLGTGVTEAFF

size: NA
V: TRBV5-1
D: TRBD1
J: TRBJ2-6
DNA: TGCGCCAGCAGCCCGCAGGGGGACAGGAGCTCTGGGGCCAACGTCCTGACTTTC
CDR3: CASSPQGDRSSGANVLTF

size: NA
V: TRBV27
D: NA
J: TRBJ2-7
DNA: TGTGCCAGCAGTTTATCCCAGCGGACGTCCGGATTCGAGCAGTACTTC
CDR3: CASSLSQRTSGFEQYF

size: NA
V: TRBV11-2
D: TRBD2
J: TRBJ2-7
DNA: TGTGCCAGCAGCCCCTTAGCGGGGGCTTCCTACGAGCAGTACTTC
CDR3: CASSPLAGASYEQYF

size: NA
V: TRBV6-5
D: NA
J: TRBJ2-1
DNA: TGTGCCAGCAGTTTGGGGACTGGCTACAATGAGCAGTTCTTC
CDR3: CASSLGTGYNEQFF

size: NA
V: TRBV19
D: TRBD1
J: TRBJ2-6
DNA: TGTGCCAGTAAAACGACAGGGACTGGGGCCAACGTCCTGACTTTC
CDR3: CASKTTGTGANVLTF

size: NA
V: TRBV7-9
D: NA
J: TRBJ1-1
DNA: TGTGCCAGCAGCTTAGCCTGGAGGACTGAAGCTTTCTTT
CDR3: CASSLAWRTEAFF

size: NA
V: TRBV7-7
D: NA
J: TRBJ2-3
DNA: TGTGCTAGCAGCCGAGGAGGGGTGGGAGATACGCAGTATTTT
CDR3: CASSRGGVGDTQYF

size: NA
V: TRBV4-2
D: NA
J: TRBJ1-2
DNA: TGTGCCAGCAGCCAAGATGTTGCGGGGGGGCGGACCTTC
CDR3: CASSQDVAGGRTF

size: few
V: TRBV2
D: TRBD2
J: TRBJ2-3
DNA: TGTGCCAGCAGTGGACTAGCGGGGGTCACAGATACGCAGTATTTT
CDR3: CASSGLAGVTDTQYF

size: NA
V: TRBV6-5
D: NA
J: TRBJ1-2
DNA: TGTGCCAGCAGTTACGAGGGGAGGGGCTACACCTTC
CDR3: CASSYEGRGYTF

size: once
V: TRBV5-5
D: NA
J: TRBJ2-7
DNA: TGTGCCAGCAGCCTCAGTGAAAGCGGAGCCTACGAGCAGTACTTC
CDR3: CASSLSESGAYEQYF

size: once
V: TRBV5-1
D: NA
J: TRBJ2-5
DNA: TGCGCCAGCAGCTTACCACTAGGGCAGACCCAGTACTTC
CDR3: CASSLPLGQTQYF

size: NA
V: TRBV23-1
D: NA
J: TRBJ1-1
DNA: TGCGCCAGCAGTTGGGGGGAAAGGACTGAAGCTTTCTTT
CDR3: CASSWGERTEAFF

size: few
V: TRBV29-1
D: NA
J: TRBJ1-2
DNA: TGCAGCATAGGAGGGGCAGGGTCCCCTGAGGATGGCTACACCTTC
CDR3: CSIGGAGSPEDGYTF

size: NA
V: TRBV7-2
D: TRBD1
J: TRBJ2-3
DNA: TGTGCCAGCAGCTTAGCGGGACAGGATACAGATACGCAGTATTTT
CDR3: CASSLAGQDTDTQYF

size: NA
V: TRBV5-1
D: TRBD1
J: TRBJ2-7
DNA: TGCGCCAGCAGCCCTTGGACAGGGAAGTACGAGCAGTACTTC
CDR3: CASSPWTGKYEQYF

size: NA
V: TRBV7-3
D: TRBD2
J: TRBJ2-1
DNA: TGTGCCAGCAGCTTAACAGCCGACGGGGGGGCAGGGGAGCAGTTCTTC
CDR3: CASSLTADGGAGEQFF

size: NA
V: TRBV18
D: TRBD1
J: TRBJ1-1
DNA: TGTGCCAGCTCACCAGGACGGGACAGGGGCGCGAACACTGAAGCTTTCTTT
CDR3: CASSPGRDRGANTEAFF

size: NA
V: TRBV7-3
D: TRBD2
J: TRBJ2-2
DNA: TGTGCCAGCAGCGCCGGACTAGCGGGAGGGCGTGACACCGGGGAGCTGTTTTTT
CDR3: CASSAGLAGGRDTGELFF

size: NA
V: TRBV6-5
D: TRBD1
J: TRBJ1-5
DNA: TGTGCCAGCAGTCATGACAGGGGGCAAGGTCAGCCCCAGCATTTT
CDR3: CASSHDRGQGQPQHF

size: NA
V: TRBV2
D: NA
J: TRBJ2-7
DNA: TGTGCCAGCAGGTCGGACAGCTACGAGCAGTACTTC
CDR3: CASRSDSYEQYF

size: NA
V: TRBV9
D: TRBD2
J: TRBJ2-7
DNA: TGTGCCAGCAGCCCACGACTAGCGGGGGCAACCTACGAGCAGTACTTC
CDR3: CASSPRLAGATYEQYF

size: NA
V: TRBV6-1
D: NA
J: TRBJ1-1
DNA: TGTGCCAGCAGCCTACCGGGACACCAGAACACTGAAGCTTTCTTT
CDR3: CASSLPGHQNTEAFF

size: NA
V: TRBV18
D: NA
J: TRBJ2-7
DNA: TGTGCCAGCTCACCACTTAGCGGCACGCCATACGAGCAGTACTTC
CDR3: CASSPLSGTPYEQYF

size: NA
V: TRBV7-2
D: TRBD2
J: TRBJ2-7
DNA: TGTGCCAGCAGCTTAGATATAGCGGGAGGATCCTACGAGCAGTACTTC
CDR3: CASSLDIAGGSYEQYF

size: once
V: TRBV28
D: NA
J: TRBJ2-7
DNA: TGTGCCAGCAGTTTGAGGAGAGACTACGAGCAGTACTTC
CDR3: CASSLRRDYEQYF

size: NA
V: TRBV5-6
D: NA
J: TRBJ2-2
DNA: TGTGCCAGCAGCCGGTACGGAGCCGGGGAGCTGTTCTTT
CDR3: CASSRYGAGELFF

size: NA
V: TRBV7-2
D: NA
J: TRBJ2-5
DNA: TGTGCCAGCAGCTTAGTAGCAGCCCAAAGCCAAGAGACCCAGTACTTC
CDR3: CASSLVAAQSQETQYF

size: NA
V: TRBV5-6
D: NA
J: TRBJ2-7
DNA: TGTGCCAGCAGCTTGGGGCAGGTGGTTTACTACGAGCAGTACTTC
CDR3: CASSLGQVVYYEQYF

size: NA
V: TRBV27
D: NA
J: TRBJ1-4
DNA: TGTGCCAGCAGTTTACGGGACACAAATGAAAAACTGTTTTTT
CDR3: CASSLRDTNEKLFF

size: few
V: TRBV19
D: NA
J: TRBJ2-7
DNA: TGTGCCAGTAGCAGGACTCCCCGGGCATCCTACGAGCAGTACTTC
CDR3: CASSRTPRASYEQYF

size: NA
V: TRBV18
D: NA
J: TRBJ2-7
DNA: TGTGCCAGCTCACCACGAATTAACAGGGTCCACGAGCAGTACTTC
CDR3: CASSPRINRVHEQYF

size: NA
V: TRBV5-1
D: NA
J: TRBJ2-5
DNA: TGCGCCAGCAGCTTGCCAGTTACCGATAAAGAGACCCAGTACTTC
CDR3: CASSLPVTDKETQYF

size: NA
V: TRBV4-1
D: NA
J: TRBJ2-3
DNA: TGCGCCAGCAGCCGTGGGTTCGGGAGTATCACAGATACGCAGTATTTT
CDR3: CASSRGFGSITDTQYF

size: NA
V: TRBV7-2
D: NA
J: TRBJ2-2
DNA: TGTGCCAGCAGCTTTTCGGCGGCGACCGGGGAGCTGTTTTTT
CDR3: CASSFSAATGELFF

size: NA
V: TRBV5-6
D: NA
J: TRBJ2-5
DNA: TGTGCCAGCAGCTTATTCCTGAGTTCAAAAGAGACCCAGTACTTC
CDR3: CASSLFLSSKETQYF

size: NA
V: TRBV11-3
D: NA
J: TRBJ1-3
DNA: TGTGCCAGCAGCCTATGGGGCCGATCTGGAAACACCATATATTTT
CDR3: CASSLWGRSGNTIYF

size: NA
V: TRBV19
D: NA
J: TRBJ2-2
DNA: TGTGCCAGTAGTATAGTGAGGTTCACCGGGGAGCTGTTTTTT
CDR3: CASSIVRFTGELFF

size: NA
V: TRBV10-3
D: TRBD2
J: TRBJ2-7
DNA: TGTGCCATCAGTGAGTCCCCTGGATCTAGCGGGGGCTACGAGCAGTACTTC
CDR3: CAISESPGSSGGYEQYF

size: once
V: TRBV7-9
D: TRBD2
J: TRBJ2-5
DNA: TGTGCCAGCAGCTTGGGGGCTAGCGGGGGGCTCCAAGAGACCCAGTACTTC
CDR3: CASSLGASGGLQETQYF